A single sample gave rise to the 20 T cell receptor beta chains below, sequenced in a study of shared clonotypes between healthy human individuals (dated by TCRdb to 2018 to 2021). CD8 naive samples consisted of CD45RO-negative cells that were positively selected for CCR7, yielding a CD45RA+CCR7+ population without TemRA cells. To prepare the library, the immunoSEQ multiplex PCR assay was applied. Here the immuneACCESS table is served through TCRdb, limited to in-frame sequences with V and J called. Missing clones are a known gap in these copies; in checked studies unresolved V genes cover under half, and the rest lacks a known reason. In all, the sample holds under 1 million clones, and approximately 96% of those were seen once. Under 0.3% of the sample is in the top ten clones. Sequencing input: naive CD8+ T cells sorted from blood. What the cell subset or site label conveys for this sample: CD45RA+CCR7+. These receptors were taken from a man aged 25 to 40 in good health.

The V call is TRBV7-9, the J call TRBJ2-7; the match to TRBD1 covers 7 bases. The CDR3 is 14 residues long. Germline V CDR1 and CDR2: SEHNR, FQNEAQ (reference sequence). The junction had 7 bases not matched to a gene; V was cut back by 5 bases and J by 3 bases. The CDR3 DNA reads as TGTGCCAGCAGCCCTAGGGGGCGCTTCTACGAGCAGTACTTC. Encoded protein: CASSPRGRFYEQYF.

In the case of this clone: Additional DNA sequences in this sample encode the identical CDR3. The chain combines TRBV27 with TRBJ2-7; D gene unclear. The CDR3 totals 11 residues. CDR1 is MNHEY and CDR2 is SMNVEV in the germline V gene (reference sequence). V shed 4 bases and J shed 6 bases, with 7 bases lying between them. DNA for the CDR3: TGTGCCAGCAGTTCCCCGCCCGAGCAGTACTTC. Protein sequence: CASSSPPEQYF.

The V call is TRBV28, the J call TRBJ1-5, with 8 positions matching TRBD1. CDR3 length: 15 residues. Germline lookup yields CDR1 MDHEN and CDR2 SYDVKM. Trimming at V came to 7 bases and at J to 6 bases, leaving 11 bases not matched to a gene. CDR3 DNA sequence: TGTGCCAGCAATCTCAGGGGGCTTAACCTTCAGCCCCAGCATTTT. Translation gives CASNLRGLNLQPQHF.

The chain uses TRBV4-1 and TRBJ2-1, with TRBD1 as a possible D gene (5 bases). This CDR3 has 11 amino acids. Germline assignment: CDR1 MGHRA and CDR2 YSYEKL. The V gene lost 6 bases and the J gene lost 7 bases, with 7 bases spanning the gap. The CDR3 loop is CASRKGNEQFF. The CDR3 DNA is TGCGCCAGCAGGAAGGGGAATGAGCAGTTCTTC.

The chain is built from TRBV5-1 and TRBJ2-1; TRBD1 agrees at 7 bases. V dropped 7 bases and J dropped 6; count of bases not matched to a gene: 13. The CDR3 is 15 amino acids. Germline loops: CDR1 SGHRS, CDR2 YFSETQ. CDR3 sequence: CASSSPRQGANEQFF. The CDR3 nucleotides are TGCGCCAGCTCATCTCCGAGACAGGGAGCCAATGAGCAGTTCTTC.

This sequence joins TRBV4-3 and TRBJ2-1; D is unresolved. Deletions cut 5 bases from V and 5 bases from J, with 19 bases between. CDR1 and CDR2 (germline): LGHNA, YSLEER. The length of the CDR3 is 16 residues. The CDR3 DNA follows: TGCGCCAGCAGCGTCGAGGCGTTTGTGGCCGACAATGAGCAGTTCTTC. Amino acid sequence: CASSVEAFVADNEQFF.

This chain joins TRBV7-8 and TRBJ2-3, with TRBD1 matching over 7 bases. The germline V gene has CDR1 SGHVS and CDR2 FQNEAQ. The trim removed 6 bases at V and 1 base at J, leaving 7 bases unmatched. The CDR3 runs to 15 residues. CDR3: CASRVAGQGTDTQYF. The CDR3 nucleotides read TGTGCCAGCAGGGTGGCCGGACAGGGCACAGATACGCAGTATTTT. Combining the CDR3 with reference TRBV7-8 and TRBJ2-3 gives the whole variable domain GAGVSQSPRYKVAKRGQDVALRCDPISGHVSLFWYQQALGQGPEFLTYFQNEAQLDKSGLPSDRFFAERPEGSVSTLKIQRTQQEDSAVYLCASRVAGQGTDTQYFGPGTRLTVL.

The CDR3 region has the DNA TGCGCCAGCAGCTATGGTCAGGCCTACGAGCAGTACTTC. Protein: CASSYGQAYEQYF. The J gene is TRBJ2-7, the V gene TRBV5-1; D is undetermined. Germline CDR1 is SGHRS and CDR2 is YFSETQ. V was shortened by 3 bases and J by 2 bases, with 9 bases between the two germline ends. The length of the CDR3 is 13 residues. The entire variable domain, with the rest obtained from reference TRBV5-1 and TRBJ2-7, is as follows: KAGVTQTPRYLIKTRGQQVTLSCSPISGHRSVSWYQQTPGQGLQFLFEYFSETQRNKGNFPGRFSGRQFSNSRSEMNVSTLELGDSALYLCASSYGQAYEQYFGPGTRLTVT.

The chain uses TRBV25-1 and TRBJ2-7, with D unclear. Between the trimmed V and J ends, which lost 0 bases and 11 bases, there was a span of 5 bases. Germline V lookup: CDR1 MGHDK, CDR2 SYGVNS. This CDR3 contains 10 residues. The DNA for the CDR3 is TGTGCCAGCAGTGAATATGAGAAGTACTTC. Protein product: CASSEYEKYF.

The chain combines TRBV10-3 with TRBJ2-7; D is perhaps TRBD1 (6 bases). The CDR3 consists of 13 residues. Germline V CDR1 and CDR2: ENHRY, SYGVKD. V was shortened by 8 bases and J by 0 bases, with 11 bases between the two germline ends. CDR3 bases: TGTGCCATCCGGACAGTCTACTCCTACGAGCAGTACTTC. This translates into CAIRTVYSYEQYF.

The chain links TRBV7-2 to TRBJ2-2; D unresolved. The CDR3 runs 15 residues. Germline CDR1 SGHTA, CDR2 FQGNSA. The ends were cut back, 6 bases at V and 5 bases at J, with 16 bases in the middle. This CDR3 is CASSPEAGSTGELFF. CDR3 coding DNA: TGTGCCAGCAGTCCCGAGGCCGGATCGACCGGGGAGCTGTTTTTT.

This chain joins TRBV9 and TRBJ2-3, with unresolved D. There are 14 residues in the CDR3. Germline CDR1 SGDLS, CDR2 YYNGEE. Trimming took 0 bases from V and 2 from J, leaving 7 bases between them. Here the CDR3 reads CASSVDGATDTQYF. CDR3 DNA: TGTGCCAGCAGCGTAGATGGAGCCACAGATACGCAGTATTTT.

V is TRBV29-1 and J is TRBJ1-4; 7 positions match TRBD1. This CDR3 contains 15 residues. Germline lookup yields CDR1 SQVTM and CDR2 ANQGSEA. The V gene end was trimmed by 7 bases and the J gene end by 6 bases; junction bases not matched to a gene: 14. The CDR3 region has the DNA TGCAGCGCTGTAATCCCGGGACAGATATATGAAAAACTGTTTTTT. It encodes CSAVIPGQIYEKLFF.

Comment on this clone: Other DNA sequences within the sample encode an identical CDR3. CDR3 coding DNA: TGTGCCAGCAGCGTAGCTGGGGGACAAGAGACCCAGTACTTC. Its translation: CASSVAGGQETQYF. The J gene is TRBJ2-5, the V gene TRBV9; either TRBD1 or TRBD2 may fit D (5 bases each). CDR1 is SGDLS, CDR2 YYNGEE, per germline. The V and J ends lost 0 bases and 2 bases respectively, with 8 bases between them. CDR3 size: 14 residues.

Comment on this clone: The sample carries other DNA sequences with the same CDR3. CDR3 sequence (DNA): TGCAGCGTTGCGGGAGGGAGGACTGAAGCTTTCTTT. It is translated as CSVAGGRTEAFF. The gene calls are TRBV29-1 and TRBJ1-1, with D unclear. The V gene's germline CDR1 is SQVTM and CDR2 ANQGSEA. This CDR3 is built from 12 residues. The ends were cut back, 4 bases at V and 5 bases at J, with 11 bases in the middle. Looking up the rest from reference TRBV29-1 and TRBJ1-1 gives the full variable domain: SAVISQKPSRDICQRGTSLTIQCQVDSQVTMMFWYRQQPGQSLTLIATANQGSEATYESGFVIDKFPISRPNLTFSTLTVSNMSPEDSSIYLCSVAGGRTEAFFGQGTRLTVV.

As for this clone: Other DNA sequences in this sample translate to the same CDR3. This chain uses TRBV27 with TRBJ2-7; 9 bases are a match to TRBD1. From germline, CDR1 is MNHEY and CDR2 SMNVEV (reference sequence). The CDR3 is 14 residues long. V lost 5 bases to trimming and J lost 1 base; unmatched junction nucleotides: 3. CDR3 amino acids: CASSHGTGSYEQYF. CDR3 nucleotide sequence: TGTGCCAGCAGTCATGGGACAGGGTCCTACGAGCAGTACTTC.

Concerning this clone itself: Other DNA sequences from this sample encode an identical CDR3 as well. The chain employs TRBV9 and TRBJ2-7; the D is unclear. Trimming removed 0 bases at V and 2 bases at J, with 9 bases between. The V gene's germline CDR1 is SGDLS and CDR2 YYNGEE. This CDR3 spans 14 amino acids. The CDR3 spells CASSVGGSTYEQYF. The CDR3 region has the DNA TGTGCCAGCAGCGTAGGGGGATCAACCTACGAGCAGTACTTC.

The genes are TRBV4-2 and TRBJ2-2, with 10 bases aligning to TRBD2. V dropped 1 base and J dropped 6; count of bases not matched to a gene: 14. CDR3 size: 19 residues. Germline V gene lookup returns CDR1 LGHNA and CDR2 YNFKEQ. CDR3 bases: TGTGCCAGCAGCCAAGTCGTACTTTCAGCGGGAGGGCGCCCCGGGGAGCTGTTTTTT. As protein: CASSQVVLSAGGRPGELFF.

The CDR3: CATSRDRLNSYEQYF. In nucleotides, the CDR3 is TGTGCCACCAGCAGAGATCGACTCAACTCCTACGAGCAGTACTTC. The chain has TRBV15 and TRBJ2-7; D is ambiguous. From germline, CDR1 is LNHNV and CDR2 YYDKDF (reference sequence). Trimming left V 0 bases short and J 0 bases short, with 9 bases between. CDR3 size: 15 residues.

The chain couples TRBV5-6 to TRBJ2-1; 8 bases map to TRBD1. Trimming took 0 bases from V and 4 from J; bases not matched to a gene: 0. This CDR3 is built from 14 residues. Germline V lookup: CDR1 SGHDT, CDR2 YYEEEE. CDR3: CASSLGQGYNEQFF. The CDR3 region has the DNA TGTGCCAGCAGCTTGGGACAGGGGTACAATGAGCAGTTCTTC.